The clone carrying this T cell receptor (beta chain) was seen just once. No antigen is known for it. Amplification of the TCR beta CDR3 regions used RNA transcripts (as template). First-round RT-PCR with HTBI primers preceded a second-round multiplex PCR. TCRdb called the multiplex PCR reads again in MiXCR, with one record for every CDR3 protein. The table has about 210,000 distinct CDR3 sequences, just under 30% seen once. The data are from a study of Graves' ophthalmopathy and Graves' hyperthyroidism. Background on the study: Samples of peripheral blood were obtained at initial diagnosis, prior to treatment of any kind. Study results and caveats: A majority of expanded thyroid clonotypes exceeding 0.001 frequency were likewise present in blood.

The length of the CDR3 is 15 residues. Per germline, CDR1 DFQATT and CDR2 SNEGSKA (reference sequence). Trimming removed 0 bases at V and 0 bases at J, with 9 bases between. Additional autoimmune diseases, uncontrolled infections, pregnancy or lactation disqualified patients. The chain recombines TRBV20-1 with TRBJ1-5; a possible D gene is TRBD1 (5 bases). This clonotype originated in a man aged 50 to 59 with Graves' ophthalmopathy. Sequenced: peripheral blood. This chain's CDR3 is CSARDQQVSNQPQHF. CDR3 nucleotide sequence: TGCAGTGCTAGAGATCAACAGGTTAGCAATCAGCCCCAGCATTTT.